This section outlines one T cell receptor (beta chain) sequence together with its context. As yet, its antigen is unknown. The sample belongs to a study of T cells in Graves' hyperthyroidism and ophthalmopathy. RNA transcripts were the template for amplifying TCR beta CDR3 regions. HTBI primers drove first-round RT-PCR of the TCR CDR3. TCRdb itself ran the multiplex PCR reads through MiXCR, one entry per CDR3 protein. The sample holds some 400,000 distinct CDR3 sequences; roughly 14% are singletons and the top ten take about 20%. General study points: The model forecast ophthalmopathy, anticipating it by a median roughly 6.3 months before onset.

Germline V gene lookup returns CDR1 MDHEN and CDR2 SYDVKM. CDR3 length equals 17 residues. The germline V and J ends were trimmed by 2 bases and 5 bases, with 19 bases remaining between them. The sequence came from a man aged 25-45 years with Graves' hyperthyroidism that later progressed to Graves' ophthalmopathy. The V gene is TRBV28, the J gene TRBJ2-4, with D possibly matching TRBD2 (6 bases). Input material: blood. This chain's CDR3 is CASSLIVRDCVQNIQYF. The CDR3 DNA reads as TGTGCCAGCAGTTTAATCGTACGGGACTGTGTCCAAAACATTCAGTACTTC.